This T cell receptor beta chain was identified in a study of T-cell memory formation after mild COVID-19. This clonotype turned up a few times. TCRdb ran MiXCR on the 5' RACE reads and lists one entry per CDR3 protein. Of around 430,000 distinct CDR3 sequences detected, approximately 15% appear once; the ten largest clones hold under 25%. The CDR3 totals 14 residues. The V end lost 2 bases, the J end lost 4 bases, and 8 bases lay between the germline ends. In germline, CDR1 is MNHEY, CDR2 SVGAGI. Sequenced sample: PBMCs or a T cell subset sorted from them (not recorded which). J is TRBJ1-4 and V is TRBV6-5, with TRBD1 as a possible D gene (5 bases). This receptor was identified in a man younger than 30 who had mild COVID-19 (a few samples of this study predate the infection). Cell type and time point are not known. The CDR3: CASSYRGHNEKLFF. The CDR3 bases are TGTGCCAGCAGTTACAGGGGCCATAATGAAAAACTGTTTTTT.